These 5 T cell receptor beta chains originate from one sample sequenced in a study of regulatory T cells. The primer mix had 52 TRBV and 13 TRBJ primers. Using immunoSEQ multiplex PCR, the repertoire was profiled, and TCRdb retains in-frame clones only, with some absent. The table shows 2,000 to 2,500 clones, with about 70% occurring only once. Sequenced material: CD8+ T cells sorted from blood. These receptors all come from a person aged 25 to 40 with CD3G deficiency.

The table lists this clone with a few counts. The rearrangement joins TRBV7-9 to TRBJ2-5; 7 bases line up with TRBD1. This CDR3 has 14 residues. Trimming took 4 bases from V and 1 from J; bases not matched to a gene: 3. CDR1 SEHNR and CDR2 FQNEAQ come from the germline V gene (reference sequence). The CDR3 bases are TGTGCCAGCAGCTCGAACAGGGGCCAAGAGACCCAGTACTTC. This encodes CASSSNRGQETQYF.

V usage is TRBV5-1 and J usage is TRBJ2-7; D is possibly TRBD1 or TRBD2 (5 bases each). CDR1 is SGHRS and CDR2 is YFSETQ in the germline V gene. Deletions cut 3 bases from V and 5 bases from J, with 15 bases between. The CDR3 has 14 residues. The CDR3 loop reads CASSYAGTSNEQYF. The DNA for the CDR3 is TGCGCCAGCAGCTATGCCGGGACCTCGAACGAGCAGTACTTC.

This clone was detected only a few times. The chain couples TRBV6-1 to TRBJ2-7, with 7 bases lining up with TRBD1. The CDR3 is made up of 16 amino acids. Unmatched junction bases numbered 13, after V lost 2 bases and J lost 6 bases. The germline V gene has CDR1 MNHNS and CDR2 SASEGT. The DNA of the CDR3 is TGTGCCAGCAGTGAAATTAGACAGGGTTCTTCTTTCGAGCAGTACTTC. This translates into CASSEIRQGSSFEQYF.

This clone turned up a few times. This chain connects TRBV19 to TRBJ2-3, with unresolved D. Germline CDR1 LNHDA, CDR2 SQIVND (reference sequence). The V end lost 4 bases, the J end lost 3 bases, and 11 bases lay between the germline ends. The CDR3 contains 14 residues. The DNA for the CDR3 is TGTGCCAGTAGTAAAAGGACCCTTACAGATACGCAGTATTTT. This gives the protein CASSKRTLTDTQYF.

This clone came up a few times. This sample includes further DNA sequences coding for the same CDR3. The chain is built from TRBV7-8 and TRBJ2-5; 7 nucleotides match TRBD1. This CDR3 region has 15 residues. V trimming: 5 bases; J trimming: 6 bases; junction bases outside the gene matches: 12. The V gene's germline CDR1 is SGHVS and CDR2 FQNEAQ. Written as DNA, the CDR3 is TGTGCCAGCAGCACGGAAGGGGGCCGGCCTCAGACCCAGTACTTC. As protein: CASSTEGGRPQTQYF.